The 11 T cell receptor beta chains listed next were all sequenced from one sample in a study of T-cell memory formation after mild COVID-19. TCRdb called the 5' RACE reads again in MiXCR, with one record for every CDR3 protein. The sample contains hundreds of thousands of distinct CDR3 sequences, around a quarter of which appear only once. Sequenced input: PBMCs or a T cell subset sorted from them (not recorded which). Receptors originate from an adult woman who had mild COVID-19 (a few samples of this study predate the infection). Cell type and time point are not known.

V and J are TRBV6-2 or TRBV6-3 and TRBJ2-7; D is unclear. V dropped 5 bases and J dropped 2 bases, with 16 bases sitting between them. This CDR3 spans 15 amino acids. Germline V gene data show CDR1 as MNHEY and CDR2 as SVGEGT. Here the CDR3 reads CASSPEGFGAYEQYF. The CDR3 DNA reads as TGTGCCAGCAGTCCGGAAGGGTTCGGCGCCTACGAGCAGTACTTC.

In this sample, this clonotype turned up a few times. CDR3 nucleotides: TGCAGTGCTACCAGAAGAACTAGCGGGGGGCGAGAGACCCAGTACTTC. It translates to CSATRRTSGGRETQYF. The gene calls are TRBV20-1 and TRBJ2-5; 12 nucleotides agree with TRBD2. Trimming at V came to 4 bases and at J to 4 bases, leaving 10 bases not matched to a gene. Germline CDR1 reads DFQATT; CDR2 reads SNEGSKA (reference sequence). The CDR3 has 16 amino acids.

V is TRBV6-6 and J is TRBJ2-5; tentatively, D is TRBD2 (6 bases). This CDR3 is built from 13 residues. CDR1 and CDR2 (germline): MNHNY, SVGAGI (reference sequence). The ends were cut back, 2 bases at V and 7 bases at J, with 11 bases in the middle. The CDR3 reads CASSYREEGTQYF. The CDR3 DNA reads TGTGCCAGCAGTTACAGGGAGGAAGGGACCCAGTACTTC.

The chain links TRBV19 to TRBJ2-4, with 7 positions matching TRBD2. Germline CDR1 is LNHDA and CDR2 is SQIVND (reference sequence). The CDR3 length is 14 residues. Trimming at V came to 10 bases and at J to 5 bases, leaving 11 bases not matched to a gene. For the CDR3, the DNA is TGTGCCATAAGTCCTGGGGGGAGGGAAAACATTCAGTACTTC. Translated, it gives CAISPGGRENIQYF.

In its sample, this clonotype was seen once. The CDR3 bases are TGTGCCAGTAGTATCGACTCGGGCGGGGAGCTGTTTTTT. As protein: CASSIDSGGELFF. The chain couples TRBV19 to TRBJ2-2; no reliable D call. Trimming removed 3 bases at V and 7 bases at J, with 9 bases between. This CDR3 region has 13 residues. Germline V lookup: CDR1 LNHDA, CDR2 SQIVND (reference sequence).

The chain has TRBV5-6 and TRBJ2-4; D possibly corresponds to TRBD1 (7 bases). V lost 5 bases and J 1 base, leaving 13 bases between the germline ends. The CDR3 runs 15 residues. Germline lookup yields CDR1 SGHDT and CDR2 YYEEEE. CDR3 DNA: TGTGCCAGCAGTGGAGGGGGCGTGGCCAAAAACATTCAGTACTTC. Protein sequence: CASSGGGVAKNIQYF. Variable domain in full (rest from reference TRBV5-6 and TRBJ2-4): DAGVTQSPTHLIKTRGQQVTLRCSPKSGHDTVSWYQQALGQGPQFIFQYYEEEERQRGNFPDRFSGHQFPNYSSELNVNALLLGDSALYLCASSGGGVAKNIQYFGAGTRLSVL.

This clonotype was found a few times. DNA of the CDR3: TGTGCCAGCAGCCAAGAATTAGGGTTCTATAATTCACCCCTCCACTTT. It encodes CASSQELGFYNSPLHF. The rearrangement joins TRBV4-2 to TRBJ1-6; D is unclear. CDR1 and CDR2 (germline): LGHNA, YNFKEQ. The V end was cut by 0 bases, the J end by 3 bases, with 9 bases between. The CDR3 is 16 residues long.

V and J are TRBV9 and TRBJ1-1; D is uncertain. Trimming took off 2 bases at V and 3 bases at J, with 8 bases between the two ends. Germline V gene data show CDR1 as SGDLS and CDR2 as YYNGEE. This CDR3 region has 13 residues. This CDR3 is CASSVHSDTEAFF. The CDR3 DNA is TGTGCCAGCAGCGTGCACAGCGACACTGAAGCTTTCTTT.

This clonotype has at least ten counts. The chain uses TRBV12-3 or TRBV12-4 and TRBJ2-1; weak D call: TRBD1 (5 bases). The ends were cut back, 0 bases at V and 9 bases at J, with 9 bases in the middle. The CDR3 covers 13 residues. The CDR3 loop reads CASSLAQGAEQFF. CDR3 nucleotides: TGTGCCAGCAGTTTAGCCCAAGGGGCTGAGCAGTTCTTC.

In this sample, this clonotype turned up a few times. V gene TRBV20-1 combines with J gene TRBJ2-3; D is ambiguous. The germline V gene encodes CDR1 DFQATT and CDR2 SNEGSKA (reference sequence). The CDR3 spans 14 residues. Trimming removed 0 bases from V and 10 bases from J, with 17 bases in between. The CDR3 bases are TGCAGTGCTAGAGATACTGGTGGGCGGAATCCGCAGTATTTT. Translation: CSARDTGGRNPQYF.

Ten or more counts support this clonotype. This sequence joins TRBV20-1 and TRBJ1-5, with D maybe TRBD1 (5 bases). The CDR3 has 16 residues. The germline V gene has CDR1 DFQATT and CDR2 SNEGSKA (reference sequence). Trimming stripped 1 base from V and 0 bases from J, with 13 bases between. This CDR3 is CSARVMGTYSNQPQHF. CDR3 DNA: TGCAGTGCTAGAGTGATGGGGACTTATAGCAATCAGCCCCAGCATTTT.